What follows are 29 T cell receptor beta chains derived from one specimen sequenced in a study of post-analysis software for immune sequencing data. General study points: Five or six TRBV segments appeared more often in patients than in controls, and TRBV5-6, TRBV5-1 and TRBV20-1 were among these.

Unique molecular identifiers were carried by the TCR beta cDNA libraries. TCRdb reprocessed the PCR reads via MiXCR and lists one record per CDR3 protein. The data contain over 700,000 distinct CDR3 sequences, just under 30% of them singletons. The antigens for these receptors are not known. Sequenced material: blood. These TCRs come from a girl aged 5 to 17 with multiple sclerosis.

The chain recombines TRBV10-1 with TRBJ2-1; D is unresolved. The end of the DNA fits TRBJ2-7 better, so the J call may be wrong. This CDR3 has 17 amino acids. The germline gives CDR1 WNHNN, CDR2 SYGVQD (reference sequence). The CDR3 sequence is CASSDGLGSSSYNEQYF. The CDR3 bases are TGCGCCAGCAGTGATGGTTTAGGATCCAGCTCCTACAATGAGCAGTACTTC.

This clonotype has at least ten counts. This chain links TRBV29-1 with TRBJ2-1, with D unresolved. Germline V gene data show CDR1 as SQVTM and CDR2 as ANQGSEA. This CDR3 is built from 10 residues. The V end was cut by 4 bases, the J end by 13 bases, with 11 bases between. The CDR3 protein is CSVGYNPQFF. The CDR3, as DNA: TGCAGCGTTGGGTATAATCCCCAGTTCTTC.

In this sample, this clonotype turned up many times. The CDR3 loop is CASSPDRGDSYEQYF. DNA of the CDR3: TGTGCCAGCAGCCCCGACAGGGGGGACTCCTACGAGCAGTACTTC. The chain is built from TRBV11-2 and TRBJ2-7, with 9 bases fitting TRBD1. Per germline, CDR1 SGHAT and CDR2 FQNNGV. V was clipped by 5 bases and J by 0 bases; unmatched bases: 5. The CDR3 covers 15 residues.

The sample holds a few counts of this clonotype. The chain has TRBV20-1 and TRBJ1-4; D unclear. Trimming pared 2 bases from V and 0 bases from J, leaving 7 bases between. CDR1 and CDR2 (germline): DFQATT, SNEGSKA (reference sequence). The CDR3 is 14 amino acids. The CDR3 DNA follows: TGCAGTGCTAGAAAGGATGCAACTAATGAAAAACTGTTTTTT. Its protein product is CSARKDATNEKLFF.

This sequence joins TRBV20-1 and TRBJ1-1, with D uncertain. Germline assignment: CDR1 DFQATT and CDR2 SNEGSKA (reference sequence). V was trimmed by 1 base and J by 4 bases, leaving 16 bases between them. The CDR3 totals 15 residues. The CDR3 region is CSARGLGQWSTEAFF. The CDR3 bases are TGCAGTGCTAGAGGCTTAGGCCAGTGGTCCACTGAAGCTTTCTTT.

The CDR3 spells CASSETSGLSYNEQFF. The CDR3 bases are TGTGCCAGCAGTGAGACTAGCGGCCTCTCCTACAATGAGCAGTTCTTC. V gene TRBV2 combines with J gene TRBJ2-1; 9 bases fit TRBD2. The CDR3 is 16 amino acids. Losses at the gene ends were 3 bases for V and 0 bases for J; bases not matched to a gene: 3. Germline V gives CDR1 SNHLY, CDR2 FYNNEI.

This clonotype occurred a few times. This chain links TRBV20-1 with TRBJ2-5; tentatively, D is TRBD1 (7 bases). CDR3 length: 15 residues. The V end was cut by 1 base, the J end by 4 bases, with 16 bases between. The germline V gene has CDR1 DFQATT and CDR2 SNEGSKA (reference sequence). As DNA, the CDR3 is TGCAGTGCTAGAGCGGCAGGGGGGCCCACAGAGACCCAGTACTTC. Its protein product is CSARAAGGPTETQYF.

This clonotype was counted at least ten times. The chain is built from TRBV12-5 and TRBJ2-1, with D perhaps given as TRBD1 or TRBD2 (5 bases each). CDR1 is LGHNT, CDR2 FRNRAP, per germline. V was clipped by 7 bases and J by 5 bases, with 12 bases between them. The CDR3 has 13 amino acids. In DNA form, the CDR3 reads TGTGCTAGTGCGAGGGGCAGGGACAATGAGCAGTTCTTC. Residues: CASARGRDNEQFF. Variable domain in full (rest from reference TRBV12-5 and TRBJ2-1): DARVTQTPRHKVTEMGQEVTMRCQPILGHNTVFWYRQTMMQGLELLAYFRNRAPLDDSGMPKDRFSAEMPDATLATLKIQPSEPRDSAVYFCASARGRDNEQFFGPGTRLTVL.

The chain recombines TRBV12-3 or TRBV12-4 with TRBJ2-1; perhaps TRBD2 as D (5 bases). The CDR3 extends over 12 amino acids. The CDR3 sequence: CTNNLPGNEQFF. CDR3 in DNA: TGTACCAACAACCTTCCGGGGAATGAGCAGTTCTTC.

Points on this clonotype: Germline and junction disagree at one end, which may indicate a read error. The rearrangement links TRBV11-2 to TRBJ2-1; tentatively, D is TRBD2 (5 bases). The CDR3 length is 15 residues. Per the germline V gene, CDR1 is SGHAT and CDR2 is FQNNGV. The CDR3 reads CAGSLALAVYNEQFF. The CDR3 DNA reads TGTGCCGGCAGCTTAGCCCTAGCCGTCTACAATGAGCAGTTCTTC.

This clonotype has just a few counts. This chain links TRBV6-5 with TRBJ1-1; D perhaps matches TRBD1 (5 bases). The germline V and J ends were trimmed by 0 bases and 1 base, with 12 bases remaining between them. Germline V lookup: CDR1 MNHEY, CDR2 SVGAGI. This CDR3 has 16 residues. The CDR3 DNA is TGTGCCAGCAGTTACTCTTCCGCTGGGGGGAACACTGAAGCTTTCTTT. It codes for CASSYSSAGGNTEAFF.

There are many counts of this clonotype. The chain uses TRBV7-6 and TRBJ2-5; either TRBD1 or TRBD2 may fit D (5 bases each). CDR1 is SGHVS and CDR2 is FNYEAQ in the germline V gene. The CDR3 runs to 14 residues. Trimming stripped 3 bases from V and 1 base from J, with 9 bases between. This chain's CDR3 is CASSFRDGQETQYF. The CDR3 DNA follows: TGTGCCAGCAGCTTTCGGGACGGCCAAGAGACCCAGTACTTC.

Only a few counts were recorded for this clonotype. The chain employs TRBV29-1 and TRBJ2-2; 15 bases match TRBD2. The trim removed 3 bases at V and 0 bases at J, leaving 14 bases unmatched. The CDR3 loop spans 21 amino acids. Germline V gene lookup returns CDR1 SQVTM and CDR2 ANQGSEA. CDR3 bases: TGCAGCGTTGAGACAGGACTAGCGGGGGGGCTGAATGAGTCGAACACCGGGGAGCTGTTTTTT. Protein sequence: CSVETGLAGGLNESNTGELFF.

This clonotype appeared a few times. V usage is TRBV6-5 and J usage is TRBJ2-1; 8 bases agree with TRBD2. The CDR3 extends over 15 amino acids. Germline values: CDR1 MNHEY, CDR2 SVGAGI. With 6 bases clipped from V and 2 bases from J, the junction kept 6 bases outside the gene matches. The CDR3 DNA is TGTGCCAGCAGCTCGAGCGGGAGTCCCTACAATGAGCAGTTCTTC. Translating it yields CASSSSGSPYNEQFF.

The chain is built from TRBV15 and TRBJ2-4; 10 bases fit TRBD2. Matching the DNA end better, TRBJ2-7 makes the J call doubtful. CDR3 length: 16 amino acids. CDR1 LNHNV and CDR2 YYDKDF come from the germline V gene (reference sequence). CDR3 in amino acids: CATSRENSGRFHEQYF. The DNA of the CDR3 is TGTGCCACCAGCAGAGAAAATAGCGGGAGGTTCCACGAGCAGTACTTC.

The rearrangement joins TRBV6-4 to TRBJ2-2; D gene uncertain. The germline gives CDR1 MRHNA, CDR2 SNTAGT. With 0 bases removed from V and 1 base from J, the gap between germline ends came to 6 bases. The CDR3 consists of 15 residues. As DNA, the CDR3 is TGTGCCAGCAGTGACTCGAGAGGGAACACCGGGGAGCTGTTTTTT. Encoded protein: CASSDSRGNTGELFF.

The chain is built from TRBV5-1 and TRBJ2-3; 8 bases match TRBD2. J was trimmed by 4 bases and V by 4 bases; bases with no gene match: 11. The CDR3 consists of 16 residues. Germline V gene lookup returns CDR1 SGHRS and CDR2 YFSETQ. CDR3 DNA: TGCGCCAGCAGCAAAACGGGGGGGCCAGGTCCAGATACGCAGTATTTT. Amino acid sequence: CASSKTGGPGPDTQYF.

Notes on this clonotype: Relative to the germline gene, one junction end is altered; a read error may explain this. The chain employs TRBV6-2 or TRBV6-3 and TRBJ2-7; D may be TRBD1 (6 bases). CDR3 length: 13 amino acids. The germline V gene has CDR1 MNHEY and CDR2 SVGEGT. CDR3 in amino acids: CVSSAGQYYEQYF. The DNA for the CDR3 is TGTGTCAGCAGTGCAGGACAGTACTACGAGCAGTACTTC.

This clonotype was detected a few times. This chain joins TRBV6-6 and TRBJ1-2, with D hard to call. Germline CDR1 and CDR2: MNHNY and SVGAGI (reference sequence). V was cut by 2 bases and J by 3 bases, with 13 bases left in between. The CDR3 is made up of 15 amino acids. CDR3 loop: CASSYVGSGDYGYTF. In nucleotides, the CDR3 is TGTGCCAGCAGTTACGTGGGCTCCGGGGACTATGGCTACACCTTC.

This clonotype came up a few times. The rearrangement joins TRBV7-6 to TRBJ2-7; perhaps TRBD2 as D (5 bases). The length of the CDR3 is 14 residues. The ends were cut back, 5 bases at V and 2 bases at J, with 13 bases in the middle. Per germline, CDR1 SGHVS and CDR2 FNYEAQ. The CDR3 region is CASSPARVPYEQYF. Written as DNA, the CDR3 is TGTGCCAGCAGCCCAGCGAGGGTCCCCTACGAGCAGTACTTC.

This rearrangement joins TRBV28 to TRBJ1-4; a possible D gene is TRBD1 (6 bases). V gave up 4 bases and J gave up 0 bases, with 15 bases separating them. The CDR3 runs 17 residues. The germline V gene encodes CDR1 MDHEN and CDR2 SYDVKM. CDR3 sequence (DNA): TGTGCCAGCAGTTCAGGGGTCGGGACGGCAACTAATGAAAAACTGTTTTTT. The encoded protein is CASSSGVGTATNEKLFF.

The chain uses TRBV7-2 and TRBJ2-3, with D unclear. This CDR3 region has 13 residues. CDR1 is SGHTA, CDR2 FQGNSA, per germline. V dropped 4 bases and J dropped 4 bases, with 9 bases sitting between them. This CDR3 reads CASSSHQADTQYF. In DNA, the CDR3 is TGTGCCAGCAGCTCCCATCAAGCAGATACGCAGTATTTT.

This clonotype was found a few times. The chain uses TRBV28 and TRBJ2-6; 8 bases map to TRBD2. The CDR3 has 17 amino acids. The germline V gene has CDR1 MDHEN and CDR2 SYDVKM. The trim removed 7 bases at V and 4 bases at J, leaving 12 bases unmatched. This chain's CDR3 is CASTRRGLDSGANVLTF. The CDR3 coding sequence is TGTGCCAGCACCCGACGGGGACTAGATTCCGGGGCCAACGTCCTGACTTTC.

This rearrangement joins TRBV28 to TRBJ1-1; 8 nucleotides agree with TRBD1. CDR3 length: 17 residues. Germline trimming cut 3 bases from V and 1 base from J; bases unmatched to any gene: 10. Germline CDR1 and CDR2: MDHEN and SYDVKM. The CDR3 sequence: CASSFRQGAVGNTEAFF. CDR3 DNA sequence: TGTGCCAGCAGTTTCCGGCAGGGGGCTGTTGGGAACACTGAAGCTTTCTTT.

The chain employs TRBV29-1 and TRBJ1-2; D is uncertain. Germline assignment: CDR1 SQVTM and CDR2 ANQGSEA. The CDR3 loop spans 14 amino acids. Between the trimmed V and J ends, which lost 1 base and 2 bases, there was a span of 11 bases. The CDR3 spells CSVEAPKRNYGYTF. Written as DNA, the CDR3 is TGCAGCGTTGAAGCGCCGAAACGAAACTATGGCTACACCTTC.

This clonotype showed up just a few times. The CDR3 region has the DNA TGCAGCGTTCTATCCGCGGTCGGCATAGATACGCAGTATTTT. Its protein product is CSVLSAVGIDTQYF. V and J are TRBV29-1 and TRBJ2-3; D unresolved. The length of the CDR3 is 14 residues. Trimming removed 5 bases at V and 5 bases at J, with 17 bases between. Germline V gene data show CDR1 as SQVTM and CDR2 as ANQGSEA.

The chain combines TRBV5-5 with TRBJ2-2; 10 bases are a match to TRBD1. V gave up 3 bases and J gave up 1 base; unmatched junction bases: 3. The CDR3 consists of 16 residues. CDR1 SGHKS and CDR2 YYEKEE come from the germline V gene (reference sequence). The CDR3 DNA reads TGTGCCAGCAGCTGGACAGGGGGTCAGAACACCGGGGAGCTGTTTTTT. Translated: CASSWTGGQNTGELFF.

The sample holds a few counts of this clonotype. The V and J genes are TRBV6-2 or TRBV6-3 and TRBJ2-7, with D possibly TRBD2 on 6 matching bases. Trimming pared 3 bases from V and 2 bases from J, leaving 11 bases between. Germline CDR1 and CDR2: MNHEY and SVGEGT. This CDR3 spans 14 amino acids. CDR3 sequence (DNA): TGTGCCAGCAGTTATTTGGCGGGGACCTACGAGCAGTACTTC. It codes for CASSYLAGTYEQYF.

The V and J genes are TRBV12-3 or TRBV12-4 and TRBJ2-1, with unresolved D. This CDR3 is 14 amino acids long. The V gene lost 6 bases and the J gene lost 1 base, with 10 bases spanning the gap. The CDR3 sequence is CASRERFSYNEQFF. CDR3 DNA sequence: TGTGCCAGCAGGGAGCGTTTTTCCTACAATGAGCAGTTCTTC.